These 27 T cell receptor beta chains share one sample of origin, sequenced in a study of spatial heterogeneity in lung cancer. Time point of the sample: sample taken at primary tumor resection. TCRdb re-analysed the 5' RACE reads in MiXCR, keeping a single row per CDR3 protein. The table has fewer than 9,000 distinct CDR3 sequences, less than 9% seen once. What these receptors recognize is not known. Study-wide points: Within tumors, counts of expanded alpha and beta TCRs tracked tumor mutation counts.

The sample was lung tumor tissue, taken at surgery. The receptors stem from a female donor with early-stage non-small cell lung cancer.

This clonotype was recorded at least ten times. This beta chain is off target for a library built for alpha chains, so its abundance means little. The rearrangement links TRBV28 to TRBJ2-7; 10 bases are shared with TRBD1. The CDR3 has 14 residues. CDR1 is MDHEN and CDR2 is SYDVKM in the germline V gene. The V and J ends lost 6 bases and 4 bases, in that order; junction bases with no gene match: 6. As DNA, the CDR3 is TGTGCCAGCAGGCGGGACAGGGGAGTATACGAGCAGTACTTC. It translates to CASRRDRGVYEQYF.

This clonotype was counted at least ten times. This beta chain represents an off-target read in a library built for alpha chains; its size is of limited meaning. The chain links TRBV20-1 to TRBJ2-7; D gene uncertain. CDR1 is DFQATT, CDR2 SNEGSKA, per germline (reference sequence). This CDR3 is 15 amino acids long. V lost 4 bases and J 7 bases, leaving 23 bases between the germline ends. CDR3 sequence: CSATAPRTAAGEQYF. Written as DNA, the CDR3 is TGCAGTGCTACAGCCCCCCGGACCGCTGCCGGAGAGCAGTACTTC.

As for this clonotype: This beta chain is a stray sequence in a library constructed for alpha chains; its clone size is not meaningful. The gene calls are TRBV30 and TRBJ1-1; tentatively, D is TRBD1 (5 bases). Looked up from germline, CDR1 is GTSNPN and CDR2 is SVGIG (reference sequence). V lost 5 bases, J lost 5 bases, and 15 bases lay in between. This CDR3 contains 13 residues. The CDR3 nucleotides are TGTGCCTGGTTAGCTCAGGGCGGTACTGAAGCTTTCTTT. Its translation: CAWLAQGGTEAFF. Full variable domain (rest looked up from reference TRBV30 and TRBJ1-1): SQTIHQWPATLVQPVGSPLSLECTVEGTSNPNLYWYRQAAGRGLQLLFYSVGIGQISSEVPQNLSASRPQDRQFILSSKKLLLSDSGFYLCAWLAQGGTEAFFGQGTRLTVV.

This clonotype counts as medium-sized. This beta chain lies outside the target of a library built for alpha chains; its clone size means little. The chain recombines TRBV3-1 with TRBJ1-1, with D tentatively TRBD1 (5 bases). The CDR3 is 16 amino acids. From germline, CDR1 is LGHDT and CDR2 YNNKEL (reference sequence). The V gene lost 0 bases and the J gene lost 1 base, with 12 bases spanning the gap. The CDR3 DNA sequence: TGTGCCAGCAGCCAAGATTTGACAGTCCCGAACACTGAAGCTTTCTTT. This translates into CASSQDLTVPNTEAFF.

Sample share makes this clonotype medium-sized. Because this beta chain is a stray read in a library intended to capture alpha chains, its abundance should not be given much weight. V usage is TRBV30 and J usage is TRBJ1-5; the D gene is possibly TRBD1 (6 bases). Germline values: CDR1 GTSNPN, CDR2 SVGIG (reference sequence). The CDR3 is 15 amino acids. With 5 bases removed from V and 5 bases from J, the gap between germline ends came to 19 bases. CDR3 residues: CAWGQAGDLDQPQHF. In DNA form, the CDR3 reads TGTGCCTGGGGCCAGGCAGGGGATTTAGATCAGCCCCAGCATTTT.

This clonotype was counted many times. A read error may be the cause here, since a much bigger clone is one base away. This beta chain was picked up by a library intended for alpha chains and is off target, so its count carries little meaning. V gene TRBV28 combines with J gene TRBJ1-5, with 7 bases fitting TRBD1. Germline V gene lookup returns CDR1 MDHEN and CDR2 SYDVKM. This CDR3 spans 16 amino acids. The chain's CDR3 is CVSRHIRQGANQPQHF. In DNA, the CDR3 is TGTGTCAGCAGGCACATTAGACAGGGTGCCAATCAGCCCCAGCATTTT.

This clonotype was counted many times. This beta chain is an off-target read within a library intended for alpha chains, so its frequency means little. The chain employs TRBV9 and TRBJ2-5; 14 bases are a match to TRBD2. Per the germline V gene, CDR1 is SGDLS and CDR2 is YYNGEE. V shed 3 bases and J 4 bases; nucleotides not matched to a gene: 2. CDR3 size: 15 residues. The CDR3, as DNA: TGTGCCAGCAGCGGAGGGACTAGCGGGAGAGAGACCCAGTACTTC. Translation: CASSGGTSGRETQYF.

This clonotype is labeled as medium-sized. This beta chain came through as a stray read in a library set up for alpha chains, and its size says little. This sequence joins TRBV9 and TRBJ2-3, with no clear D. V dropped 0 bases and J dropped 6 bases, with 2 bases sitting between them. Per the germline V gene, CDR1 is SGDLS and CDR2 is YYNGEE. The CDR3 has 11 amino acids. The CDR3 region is CASSVDDTQYF. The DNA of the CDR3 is TGTGCCAGCAGCGTAGACGATACGCAGTATTTT.

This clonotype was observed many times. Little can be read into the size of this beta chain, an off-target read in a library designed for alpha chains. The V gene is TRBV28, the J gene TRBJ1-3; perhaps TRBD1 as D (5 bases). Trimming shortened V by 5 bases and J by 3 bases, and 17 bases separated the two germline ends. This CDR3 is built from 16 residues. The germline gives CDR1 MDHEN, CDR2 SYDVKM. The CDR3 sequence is CASSPLSGVRGNTIYF. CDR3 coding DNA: TGTGCCAGCAGTCCCCTTTCGGGGGTTCGTGGAAACACCATATATTTT. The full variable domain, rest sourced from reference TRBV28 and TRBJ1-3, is DVKVTQSSRYLVKRTGEKVFLECVQDMDHENMFWYRQDPGLGLRLIYFSYDVKMKEKGDIPEGYSVSREKKERFSLILESASTNQTSMYLCASSPLSGVRGNTIYFGEGSWLTVV.

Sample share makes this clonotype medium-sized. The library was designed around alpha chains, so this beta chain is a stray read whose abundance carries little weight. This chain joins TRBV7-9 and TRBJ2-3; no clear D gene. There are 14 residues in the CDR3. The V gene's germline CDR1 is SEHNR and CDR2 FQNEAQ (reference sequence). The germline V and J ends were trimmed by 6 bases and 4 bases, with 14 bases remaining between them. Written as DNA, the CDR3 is TGTGCCAGCAGTTCCCCCATAGCCCCAGATACGCAGTATTTT. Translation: CASSSPIAPDTQYF.

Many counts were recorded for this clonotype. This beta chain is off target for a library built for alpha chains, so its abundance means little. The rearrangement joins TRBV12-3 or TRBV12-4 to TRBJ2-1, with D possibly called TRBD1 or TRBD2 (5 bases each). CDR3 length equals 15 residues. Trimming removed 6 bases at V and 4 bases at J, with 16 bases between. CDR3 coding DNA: TGTGCCAGCAGCCTGGACACCTCGGGGTACAATGAGCAGTTCTTC. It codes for CASSLDTSGYNEQFF.

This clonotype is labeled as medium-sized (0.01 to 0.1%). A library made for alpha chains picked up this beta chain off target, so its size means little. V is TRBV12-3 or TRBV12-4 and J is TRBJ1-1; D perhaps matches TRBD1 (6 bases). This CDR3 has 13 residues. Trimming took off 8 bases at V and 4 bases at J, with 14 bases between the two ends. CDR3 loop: CASLQGWSTEAFF. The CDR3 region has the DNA TGTGCCAGCCTTCAGGGGTGGAGCACTGAAGCTTTCTTT.

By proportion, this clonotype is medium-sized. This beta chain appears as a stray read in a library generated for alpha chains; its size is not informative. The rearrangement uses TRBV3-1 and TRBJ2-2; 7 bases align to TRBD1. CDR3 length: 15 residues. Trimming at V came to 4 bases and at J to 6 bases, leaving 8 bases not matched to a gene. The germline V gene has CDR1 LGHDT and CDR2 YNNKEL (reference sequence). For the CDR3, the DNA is TGTGCCAGCAGCCTGGAACAGGGGATTTCCGGGGAGCTGTTTTTT. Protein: CASSLEQGISGELFF.

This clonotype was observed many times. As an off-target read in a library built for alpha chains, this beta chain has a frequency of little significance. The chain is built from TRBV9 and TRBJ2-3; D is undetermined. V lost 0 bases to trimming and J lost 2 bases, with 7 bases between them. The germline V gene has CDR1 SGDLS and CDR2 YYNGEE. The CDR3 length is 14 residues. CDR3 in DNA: TGTGCCAGCAGCGTAGTGCCAGACACAGATACGCAGTATTTT. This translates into CASSVVPDTDTQYF.

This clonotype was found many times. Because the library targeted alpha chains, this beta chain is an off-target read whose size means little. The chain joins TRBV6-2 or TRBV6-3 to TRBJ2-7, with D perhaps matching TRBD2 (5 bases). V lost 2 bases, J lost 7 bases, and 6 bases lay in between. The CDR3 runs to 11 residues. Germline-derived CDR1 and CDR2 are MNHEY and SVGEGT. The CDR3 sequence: CASSYGGEQYF. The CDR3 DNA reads TGTGCCAGCAGTTACGGCGGGGAGCAGTACTTC.

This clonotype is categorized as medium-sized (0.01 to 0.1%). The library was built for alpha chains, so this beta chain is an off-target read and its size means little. CDR3 in amino acids: CASSLDLGTAYNQPQHF. The CDR3 DNA follows: TGTGCCAGCAGCCTTGACCTTGGGACAGCATATAATCAGCCCCAGCATTTT. The V gene is TRBV6-5, the J gene TRBJ1-5, with 7 bases identical to TRBD1. This CDR3 region has 17 residues. CDR1 is MNHEY and CDR2 is SVGAGI in the germline V gene. V lost 6 bases, J lost 4 bases, and 15 bases stayed unmatched.

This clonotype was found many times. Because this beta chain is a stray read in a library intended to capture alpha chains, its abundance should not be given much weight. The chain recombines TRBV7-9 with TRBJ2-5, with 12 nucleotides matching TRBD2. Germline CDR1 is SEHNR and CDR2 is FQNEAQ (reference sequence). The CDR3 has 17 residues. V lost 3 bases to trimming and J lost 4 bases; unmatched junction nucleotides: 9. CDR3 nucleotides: TGTGCCAGCAGCTTTCCGACTAGCGGGGGCAGGAGAGAGACCCAGTACTTC. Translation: CASSFPTSGGRRETQYF.

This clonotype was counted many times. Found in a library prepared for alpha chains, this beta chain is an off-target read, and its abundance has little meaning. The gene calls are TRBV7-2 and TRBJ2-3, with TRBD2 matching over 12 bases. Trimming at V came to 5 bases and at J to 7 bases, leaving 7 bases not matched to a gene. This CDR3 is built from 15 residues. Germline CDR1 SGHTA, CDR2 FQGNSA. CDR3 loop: CASSRTSGTLNTQYF. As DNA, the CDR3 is TGTGCCAGCAGCAGGACTAGCGGGACTCTAAATACGCAGTATTTT.

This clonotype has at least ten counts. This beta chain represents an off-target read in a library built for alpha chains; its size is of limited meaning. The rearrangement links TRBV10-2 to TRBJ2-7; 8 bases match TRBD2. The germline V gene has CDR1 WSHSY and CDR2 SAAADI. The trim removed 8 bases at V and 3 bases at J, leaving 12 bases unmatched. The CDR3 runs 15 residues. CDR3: CASGEGLAGSYEQYF. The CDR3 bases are TGCGCCAGCGGCGAAGGACTAGCTGGGAGCTACGAGCAGTACTTC.

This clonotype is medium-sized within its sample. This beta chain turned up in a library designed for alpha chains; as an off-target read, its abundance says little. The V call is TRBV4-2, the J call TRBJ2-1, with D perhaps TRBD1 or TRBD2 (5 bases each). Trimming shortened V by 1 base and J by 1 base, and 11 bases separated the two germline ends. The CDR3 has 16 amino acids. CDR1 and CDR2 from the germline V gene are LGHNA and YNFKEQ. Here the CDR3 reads CASSQGAGGSYNEQFF. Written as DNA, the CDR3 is TGTGCCAGCAGCCAAGGGGCTGGGGGTTCCTACAATGAGCAGTTCTTC.

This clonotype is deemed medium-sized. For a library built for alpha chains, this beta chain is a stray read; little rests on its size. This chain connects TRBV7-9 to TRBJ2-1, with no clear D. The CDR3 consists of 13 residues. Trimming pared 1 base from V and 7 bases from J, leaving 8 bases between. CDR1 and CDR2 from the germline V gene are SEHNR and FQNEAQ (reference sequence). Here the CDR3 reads CASSLVGINEQFF. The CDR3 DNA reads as TGTGCCAGCAGCTTAGTCGGAATTAATGAGCAGTTCTTC.

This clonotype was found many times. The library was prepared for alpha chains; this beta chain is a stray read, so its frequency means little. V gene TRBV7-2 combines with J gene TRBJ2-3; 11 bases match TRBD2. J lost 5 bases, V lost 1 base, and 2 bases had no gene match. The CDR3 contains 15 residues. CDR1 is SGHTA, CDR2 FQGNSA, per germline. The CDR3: CASSLELAGVDTQYF. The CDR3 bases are TGTGCCAGCAGCTTAGAACTAGCGGGAGTAGATACGCAGTATTTT.

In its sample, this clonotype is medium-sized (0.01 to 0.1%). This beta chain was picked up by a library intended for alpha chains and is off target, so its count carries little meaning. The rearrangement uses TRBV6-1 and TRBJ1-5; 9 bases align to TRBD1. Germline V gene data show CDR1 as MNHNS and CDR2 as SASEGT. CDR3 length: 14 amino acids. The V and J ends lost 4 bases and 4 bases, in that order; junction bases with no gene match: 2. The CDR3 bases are TGTGCCAGCAGTGGGACAGGGGAAAATCAGCCCCAGCATTTT. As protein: CASSGTGENQPQHF.

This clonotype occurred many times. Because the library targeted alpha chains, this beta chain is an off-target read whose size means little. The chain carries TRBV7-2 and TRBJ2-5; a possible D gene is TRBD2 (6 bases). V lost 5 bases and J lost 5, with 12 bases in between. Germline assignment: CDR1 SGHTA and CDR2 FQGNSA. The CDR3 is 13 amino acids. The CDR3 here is CASSPAAGETQYF. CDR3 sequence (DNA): TGTGCCAGCAGCCCCGCCGCGGGGGAGACCCAGTACTTC.

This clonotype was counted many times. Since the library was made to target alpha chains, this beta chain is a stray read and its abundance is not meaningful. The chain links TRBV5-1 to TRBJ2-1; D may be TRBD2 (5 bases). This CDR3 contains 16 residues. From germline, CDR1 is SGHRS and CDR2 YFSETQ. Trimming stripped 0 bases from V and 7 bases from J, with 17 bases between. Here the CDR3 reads CASSLVVAPGGNEQFF. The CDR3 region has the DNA TGCGCCAGCAGCTTGGTAGTAGCGCCGGGCGGGAATGAGCAGTTCTTC.

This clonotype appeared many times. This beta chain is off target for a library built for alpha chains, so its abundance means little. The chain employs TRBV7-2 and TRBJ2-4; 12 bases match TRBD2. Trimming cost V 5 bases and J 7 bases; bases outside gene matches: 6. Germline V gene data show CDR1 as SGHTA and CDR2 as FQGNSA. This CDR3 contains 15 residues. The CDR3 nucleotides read TGTGCCAGCAGCCGAATCGGGACTAGCGGGAACATTCAGTACTTC. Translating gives CASSRIGTSGNIQYF.

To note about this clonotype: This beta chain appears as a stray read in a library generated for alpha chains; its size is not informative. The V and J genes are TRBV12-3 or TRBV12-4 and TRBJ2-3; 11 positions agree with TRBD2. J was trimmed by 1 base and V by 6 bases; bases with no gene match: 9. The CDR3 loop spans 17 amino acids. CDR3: CASSPTSGIRGTDTQYF. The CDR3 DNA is TGTGCCAGCAGCCCGACTAGCGGGATCCGGGGCACAGATACGCAGTATTTT.